These 28 T cell receptor beta chains came from one sample sequenced in a study of CD8+ T cells in alopecia areata. cDNA serving as the sequencing template came from extracted, reverse transcribed RNA. Assay used: immunoSEQ multiplex PCR; TCRdb lists only in-frame clones, some missing. In the table there are about 210,000 clones, over 60% of which are singletons. The treatment: oral pan-JAK inhibitor, 5-10 mg twice daily. This sample comprised CD4+ T cells sorted from blood, obtained at week 4, from a patient treated with tofacitinib. These receptors originate from a human donor with alopecia areata.

V gene TRBV4-2 combines with J gene TRBJ2-5, with a possible D match to TRBD1 (5 bases). Germline V gene lookup returns CDR1 LGHNA and CDR2 YNFKEQ. This CDR3 is built from 15 residues. V lost 1 base, J lost 5 bases, and 14 bases lay in between. The CDR3 DNA reads as TGTGCCAGCAGCCAAGTCACCTCGCAGGGTGAGACCCAGTACTTC. This encodes CASSQVTSQGETQYF.

As concerns this clone: A junction boundary mismatches the germline segment, possibly from a read error. The chain joins TRBV4-3 to TRBJ1-2; unclear D gene. Per the germline V gene, CDR1 is LGHNA and CDR2 is YSLEER. The CDR3 totals 11 residues. CDR3 residues: CASSQDRRVFF. Here the CDR3 DNA reads TGCGCCAGCAGCCAAGATCGTCGGGTGTTCTTC.

This sequence joins TRBV6-1 and TRBJ1-2; D unclear. Looked up from germline, CDR1 is MNHNS and CDR2 is SASEGT. V lost 3 bases to trimming and J lost 6 bases, with 17 bases between them. The CDR3 is 15 residues long. CDR3 coding DNA: TGTGCCAGCAGTGATGGTGGCACGGTTTTTGATGGCTACACCTTC. The encoded protein is CASSDGGTVFDGYTF.

This chain joins TRBV7-9 and TRBJ2-1; D is possibly TRBD1 or TRBD2 (5 bases each). There are 14 residues in the CDR3. The V end lost 7 bases, the J end lost 12 bases, and 22 bases lay between the germline ends. In germline, CDR1 is SEHNR, CDR2 FQNEAQ (reference sequence). CDR3 residues: CASTVRGSGGWQFF. CDR3 coding DNA: TGTGCCAGCACCGTTAGAGGGAGTGGGGGTTGGCAGTTCTTC. Using reference TRBV7-9 and TRBJ2-1 for the parts outside the CDR3, the full variable domain is DTGVSQNPRHKITKRGQNVTFRCDPISEHNRLYWYRQTLGQGPEFLTYFQNEAQLEKSRLLSDRFSAERPKGSFSTLEIQRTEQGDSAMYLCASTVRGSGGWQFFGPGTRLTVL.

To note about this clone: The junction differs from germline at one of its ends, possibly a read error. The V call is TRBV7-7, the J call TRBJ2-3; 8 nucleotides match TRBD2. This CDR3 contains 14 residues. CDR1 and CDR2 (germline): SSHAT, FNYEAQ (reference sequence). In DNA form, the CDR3 reads TGTGCTAGCAGCCGCGGGGGGCCCACAGATACGCAGTATTTT. It codes for CASSRGGPTDTQYF.

CDR3 in DNA: TGCGCCAGCAGCCAAGTGGGACAGGGTCAGCCCCAGCATTTT. It is translated as CASSQVGQGQPQHF. J is TRBJ1-5 and V is TRBV4-3; 9 bases line up with TRBD1. Germline trimming cut 1 base from V and 6 bases from J; bases unmatched to any gene: 1. Germline V gives CDR1 LGHNA, CDR2 YSLEER. This CDR3 is built from 14 residues.

V is TRBV30 and J is TRBJ2-7; D unresolved. Trimming took 2 bases from V and 1 from J, leaving 6 bases between them. Germline V gene lookup returns CDR1 GTSNPN and CDR2 SVGIG (reference sequence). This CDR3 spans 12 amino acids. The CDR3 coding sequence is TGTGCCTGGAGTAAGTTTTCCTACGAGCAGTACTTC. It yields the protein CAWSKFSYEQYF. The whole variable domain, filled in from reference TRBV30 and TRBJ2-7, reads SQTIHQWPATLVQPVGSPLSLECTVEGTSNPNLYWYRQAAGRGLQLLFYSVGIGQISSEVPQNLSASRPQDRQFILSSKKLLLSDSGFYLCAWSKFSYEQYFGPGTRLTVT.

The J gene is TRBJ2-2, the V gene TRBV19; either TRBD1 or TRBD2 may fit D (6 bases each). The germline V and J ends were trimmed by 3 bases and 4 bases, with 12 bases remaining between them. From germline, CDR1 is LNHDA and CDR2 SQIVND (reference sequence). This CDR3 is 15 amino acids long. CDR3: CASSIRRGGTGELFF. CDR3 in DNA: TGTGCCAGTAGTATTCGCAGGGGAGGCACCGGGGAGCTGTTTTTT.

The rearrangement joins TRBV29-1 to TRBJ2-3; unclear D gene. The germline V and J ends were trimmed by 7 bases and 5 bases, with 7 bases remaining between them. Germline assignment: CDR1 SQVTM and CDR2 ANQGSEA. The CDR3 totals 10 residues. CDR3 region: CSALLDTQYF. The CDR3 DNA reads as TGCAGCGCACTTCTAGATACGCAGTATTTT.

V usage is TRBV7-2 and J usage is TRBJ2-7; maybe TRBD2 (6 bases). Trimming removed 1 base from V and 1 base from J, with 14 bases in between. The CDR3 sequence is 16 residues long. Germline CDR1 is SGHTA and CDR2 is FQGNSA. This CDR3 reads CASSLVGSGNSYEQYF. Here the CDR3 DNA reads TGTGCCAGCAGCTTAGTTGGTAGCGGTAATTCCTACGAGCAGTACTTC.

The chain has TRBV4-3 and TRBJ1-4; possibly TRBD1 for D (5 bases). The CDR3 loop spans 16 amino acids. Germline V gives CDR1 LGHNA, CDR2 YSLEER. V was pared by 1 base and J by 1 base, with 10 bases between. CDR3 bases: TGCGCCAGCAGCCAAGGTGTAACAGGAACTAATGAAAAACTGTTTTTT. Its translation: CASSQGVTGTNEKLFF.

This chain links TRBV9 with TRBJ2-3, with D perhaps matching TRBD2 (7 bases). Trimming cost V 0 bases and J 2 bases, with 13 bases left between them. The CDR3 is 16 residues long. Germline CDR1 reads SGDLS; CDR2 reads YYNGEE. As DNA, the CDR3 is TGTGCCAGCAGCGTAGAACGGGGGGCTTACACAGATACGCAGTATTTT. Protein: CASSVERGAYTDTQYF.

V gene TRBV6-5 combines with J gene TRBJ2-5, with 9 bases aligning to TRBD1. The CDR3 is 13 amino acids. Germline V gives CDR1 MNHEY, CDR2 SVGAGI. V trimming: 6 bases; J trimming: 3 bases; junction bases outside the gene matches: 2. The CDR3 loop reads CASRDRGKETQYF. CDR3 DNA: TGTGCCAGCAGAGACAGGGGGAAAGAGACCCAGTACTTC.

This rearrangement joins TRBV7-9 to TRBJ2-1; tentatively, D is TRBD2 (6 bases). This CDR3 has 16 amino acids. Germline lookup yields CDR1 SEHNR and CDR2 FQNEAQ (reference sequence). Trimming removed 5 bases at V and 0 bases at J, with 14 bases between. The CDR3 sequence: CASSPTRGSSYNEQFF. CDR3 DNA sequence: TGTGCCAGCAGCCCTACTCGGGGGAGCTCCTACAATGAGCAGTTCTTC.

The V and J genes are TRBV10-3 and TRBJ1-1, with D possibly being TRBD1 (5 bases). The CDR3 covers 15 residues. Trimming pared 3 bases from V and 3 bases from J, leaving 14 bases between. Germline CDR1 reads ENHRY; CDR2 reads SYGVKD. CDR3 bases: TGTGCCATCAGTGACCTCCCCGGGGGGGACACTGAAGCTTTCTTT. It specifies CAISDLPGGDTEAFF.

Regarding this clone: Within the sample, other DNA sequences also encode this same CDR3. The chain has TRBV18 and TRBJ1-5; possibly TRBD1 for D (5 bases). Trimming removed 2 bases from V and 4 bases from J, with 6 bases in between. The CDR3 contains 13 residues. Germline CDR1 is KGHSH and CDR2 is LQKENI. The CDR3 sequence: CASSPGGNQPQHF. CDR3 nucleotide sequence: TGTGCCAGCTCACCAGGGGGGAATCAGCCCCAGCATTTT.

The J gene is TRBJ2-3, the V gene TRBV2; D is undetermined. Per the germline V gene, CDR1 is SNHLY and CDR2 is FYNNEI. This CDR3 region has 13 residues. The germline V and J ends were trimmed by 9 bases and 0 bases, with 10 bases remaining between them. The DNA of the CDR3 is TGTGCCAGTTGGTCCTCTAGCACAGATACGCAGTATTTT. Its translation: CASWSSSTDTQYF.

V gene TRBV5-1 combines with J gene TRBJ2-2; D is unclear. Germline V gene sequence: CDR1 SGHRS, CDR2 YFSETQ. V was pared by 4 bases and J by 1 base, with 11 bases between. This CDR3 comprises 15 residues. CDR3 sequence: CASSPGVRNTGELFF. For the CDR3, the DNA is TGCGCCAGCAGCCCTGGGGTTCGGAACACCGGGGAGCTGTTTTTT.

This chain links TRBV2 with TRBJ1-5, with 12 bases fitting TRBD1. Trimming cost V 8 bases and J 4 bases; bases outside gene matches: 6. Per germline, CDR1 SNHLY and CDR2 FYNNEI. The CDR3 runs to 15 residues. CDR3 DNA: TGTGCCAGCGGGGACAGGGGGCAATCTAATCAGCCCCAGCATTTT. Its protein product is CASGDRGQSNQPQHF.

Comments on this clone: Other DNA sequences in the same sample also yield this CDR3. The genes are TRBV30 and TRBJ1-6; 8 positions agree with TRBD1. This CDR3 spans 12 amino acids. The junction had 0 bases not matched to a gene; V was cut back by 5 bases and J by 6 bases. Germline-derived CDR1 and CDR2 are GTSNPN and SVGIG (reference sequence). The DNA of the CDR3 is TGTGCCTGGGACAGGGGTAATTCACCCCTCCACTTT. It yields the protein CAWDRGNSPLHF.

This clone was seen only a few times. The rearrangement uses TRBV29-1 and TRBJ2-2, with no clear D. The CDR3 covers 14 residues. V shed 0 bases and J shed 7 bases, with 12 bases lying between them. Germline V gene lookup returns CDR1 SQVTM and CDR2 ANQGSEA. In DNA, the CDR3 is TGCAGCGTTGAAGACGGGCTAGTCAGCGGGGAGCTGTTTTTT. It specifies CSVEDGLVSGELFF.

This rearrangement joins TRBV6-1 to TRBJ2-5; 8 bases map to TRBD2. This CDR3 contains 16 residues. The germline V gene has CDR1 MNHNS and CDR2 SASEGT. V shed 2 bases, J shed 2 bases, and the junction held 7 bases outside the gene matches. This chain's CDR3 is CASSEWKRGQQETQYF. CDR3 DNA sequence: TGTGCCAGCAGTGAATGGAAGCGGGGGCAACAAGAGACCCAGTACTTC.

This chain connects TRBV7-2 to TRBJ2-2, with D possibly being TRBD1 (5 bases). Germline loops: CDR1 SGHTA, CDR2 FQGNSA. V was trimmed by 6 bases and J by 3 bases, leaving 11 bases between them. CDR3 size: 14 residues. CDR3 residues: CASSRGQDTGELFF. In nucleotides, the CDR3 is TGTGCCAGCAGTCGCGGACAAGACACCGGGGAGCTGTTTTTT.

The chain couples TRBV11-2 to TRBJ1-1; D gene unclear. Germline loops: CDR1 SGHAT, CDR2 FQNNGV. Trimming stripped 5 bases from V and 4 bases from J, with 8 bases between. The CDR3 contains 12 residues. DNA of the CDR3: TGTGCCAGCAGCCTACATGGCACTGAAGCTTTCTTT. Translated: CASSLHGTEAFF. The entire variable domain, with the rest obtained from reference TRBV11-2 and TRBJ1-1, is as follows: EAGVAQSPRYKIIEKRQSVAFWCNPISGHATLYWYQQILGQGPKLLIQFQNNGVVDDSQLPKDRFSAERLKGVDSTLKIQPAKLEDSAVYLCASSLHGTEAFFGQGTRLTVV.

V usage is TRBV15 and J usage is TRBJ2-7; no reliable D call. V was clipped by 0 bases and J by 3 bases, with 12 bases between them. The CDR3 spans 15 residues. From germline, CDR1 is LNHNV and CDR2 YYDKDF (reference sequence). The CDR3 reads CATSRDLKGNYEQYF. The CDR3, as DNA: TGTGCCACCAGCAGAGATCTTAAAGGGAACTACGAGCAGTACTTC.

This clone has just one count. The CDR3 DNA reads TGTGCCATCAGATCTAGCGGGGGCCCCTACGAGCAGTACTTC. Its translation is CAIRSSGGPYEQYF. V usage is TRBV10-3 and J usage is TRBJ2-7; 10 positions agree with TRBD2. The V and J ends lost 6 bases and 2 bases, in that order; junction bases with no gene match: 4. From germline, CDR1 is ENHRY and CDR2 SYGVKD. The CDR3 loop spans 14 amino acids.

This chain connects TRBV7-2 to TRBJ2-5, with unresolved D. The CDR3 sequence is 12 residues long. With 7 bases removed from V and 5 bases from J, the gap between germline ends came to 11 bases. The germline V gene encodes CDR1 SGHTA and CDR2 FQGNSA. The CDR3, as DNA: TGTGCCAGCACCCCGCAGTGGGAGACCCAGTACTTC. Its translation: CASTPQWETQYF. The whole variable domain, remainder taken from reference TRBV7-2 and TRBJ2-5, is GAGVSQSPSNKVTEKGKDVELRCDPISGHTALYWYRQSLGQGLEFLIYFQGNSAPDKSGLPSDRFSAERTGGSVSTLTIQRTQQEDSAVYLCASTPQWETQYFGPGTRLLVL.

The chain has TRBV10-3 and TRBJ2-5, with D perhaps TRBD2 (6 bases). This CDR3 has 13 amino acids. CDR1 and CDR2 from the germline V gene are ENHRY and SYGVKD. Trimming took 0 bases from V and 7 from J, leaving 9 bases between them. The DNA of the CDR3 is TGTGCCATCAGTGAGTCAGGGGAGGTGACCCAGTACTTC. Translated: CAISESGEVTQYF.